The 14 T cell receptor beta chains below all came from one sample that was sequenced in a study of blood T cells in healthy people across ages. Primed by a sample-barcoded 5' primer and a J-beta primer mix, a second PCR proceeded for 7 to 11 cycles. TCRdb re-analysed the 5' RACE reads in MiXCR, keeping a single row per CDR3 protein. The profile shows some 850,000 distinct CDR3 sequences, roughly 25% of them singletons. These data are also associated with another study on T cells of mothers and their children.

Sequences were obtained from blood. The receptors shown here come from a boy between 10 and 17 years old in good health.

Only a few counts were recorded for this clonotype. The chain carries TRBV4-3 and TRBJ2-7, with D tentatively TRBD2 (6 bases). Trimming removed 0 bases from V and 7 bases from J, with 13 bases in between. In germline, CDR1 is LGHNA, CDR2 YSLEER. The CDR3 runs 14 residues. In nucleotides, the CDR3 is TGCGCCAGCAGCCAAGACCATCCAGGAGGGGAGCAGTACTTC. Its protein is CASSQDHPGGEQYF.

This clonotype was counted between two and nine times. The CDR3 nucleotides are TGTGCCAGCAGTGGCCTCAGCGGGGGGGCGGGGGAGACCCAGTACTTC. It is translated as CASSGLSGGAGETQYF. This sequence joins TRBV6-1 and TRBJ2-5; TRBD2 matches 10 bases. Germline trimming cut 4 bases from V and 5 bases from J; bases unmatched to any gene: 10. The CDR3 runs 16 residues. Germline lookup yields CDR1 MNHNS and CDR2 SASEGT.

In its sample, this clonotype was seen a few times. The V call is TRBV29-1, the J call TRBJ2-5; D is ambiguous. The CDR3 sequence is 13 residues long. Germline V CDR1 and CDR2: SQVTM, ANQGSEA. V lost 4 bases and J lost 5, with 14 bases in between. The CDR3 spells CSVGIVNGETQYF. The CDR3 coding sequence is TGCAGCGTTGGTATAGTGAATGGGGAGACCCAGTACTTC. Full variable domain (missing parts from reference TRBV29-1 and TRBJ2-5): SAVISQKPSRDICQRGTSLTIQCQVDSQVTMMFWYRQQPGQSLTLIATANQGSEATYESGFVIDKFPISRPNLTFSTLTVSNMSPEDSSIYLCSVGIVNGETQYFGPGTRLLVL.

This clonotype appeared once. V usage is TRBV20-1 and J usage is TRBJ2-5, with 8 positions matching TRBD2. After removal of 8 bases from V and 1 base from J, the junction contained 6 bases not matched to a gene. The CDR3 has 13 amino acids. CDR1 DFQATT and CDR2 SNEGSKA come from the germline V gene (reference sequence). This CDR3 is CSFFSGAQETQYF. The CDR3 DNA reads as TGCAGTTTTTTTAGCGGGGCCCAAGAGACCCAGTACTTC.

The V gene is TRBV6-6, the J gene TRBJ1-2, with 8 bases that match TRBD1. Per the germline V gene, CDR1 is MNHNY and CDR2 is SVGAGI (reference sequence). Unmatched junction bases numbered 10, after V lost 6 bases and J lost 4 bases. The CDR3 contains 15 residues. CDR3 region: CASSLQAGGGYGYTF. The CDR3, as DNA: TGTGCCAGCAGCCTGCAAGCAGGGGGCGGCTATGGCTACACCTTC.

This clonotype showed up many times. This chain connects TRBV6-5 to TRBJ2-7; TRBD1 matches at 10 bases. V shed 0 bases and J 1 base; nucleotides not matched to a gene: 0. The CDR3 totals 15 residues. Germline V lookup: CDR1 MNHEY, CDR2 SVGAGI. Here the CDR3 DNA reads TGTGCCAGCAGTTACTCGGGACAGGGGTCCTACGAGCAGTACTTC. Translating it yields CASSYSGQGSYEQYF.

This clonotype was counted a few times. The CDR3 region is CASRTGTSGVQETQYF. CDR3 bases: TGTGCCAGCAGAACCGGGACTAGCGGGGTACAAGAGACCCAGTACTTC. The chain combines TRBV6-2 or TRBV6-3 with TRBJ2-5, with 13 bases lining up with TRBD2. Per germline, CDR1 MNHEY and CDR2 SVGEGT. Trimming cost V 6 bases and J 2 bases; bases outside gene matches: 6. CDR3 length equals 16 residues.

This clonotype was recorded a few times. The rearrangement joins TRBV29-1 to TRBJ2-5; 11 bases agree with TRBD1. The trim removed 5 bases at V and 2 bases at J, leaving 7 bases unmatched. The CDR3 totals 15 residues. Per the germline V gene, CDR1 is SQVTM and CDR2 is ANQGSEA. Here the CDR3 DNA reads TGCAGCGTTTCGAACCGGGACAGGGGGCAAGAGACCCAGTACTTC. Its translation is CSVSNRDRGQETQYF.

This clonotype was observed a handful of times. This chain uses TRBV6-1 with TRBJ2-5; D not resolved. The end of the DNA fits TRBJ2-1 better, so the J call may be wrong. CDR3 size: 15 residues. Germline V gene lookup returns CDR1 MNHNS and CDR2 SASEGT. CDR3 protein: CASSETVYVYNEQFF. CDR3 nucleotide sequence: TGTGCCAGCAGTGAAACGGTGTACGTCTACAATGAGCAGTTCTTC.

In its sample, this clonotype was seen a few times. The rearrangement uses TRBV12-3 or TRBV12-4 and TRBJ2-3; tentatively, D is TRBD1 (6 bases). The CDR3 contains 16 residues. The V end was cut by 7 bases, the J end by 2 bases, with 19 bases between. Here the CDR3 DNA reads TGTGCCAGCAATCAGGGAGACAGGAGATCCACAGATACGCAGTATTTT. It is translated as CASNQGDRRSTDTQYF.

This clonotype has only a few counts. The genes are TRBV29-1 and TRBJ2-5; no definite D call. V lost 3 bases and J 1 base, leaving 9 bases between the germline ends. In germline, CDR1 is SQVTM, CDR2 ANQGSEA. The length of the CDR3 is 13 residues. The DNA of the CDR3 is TGCAGCGTTGATAGGGCCAGCCAAGAGACCCAGTACTTC. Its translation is CSVDRASQETQYF.

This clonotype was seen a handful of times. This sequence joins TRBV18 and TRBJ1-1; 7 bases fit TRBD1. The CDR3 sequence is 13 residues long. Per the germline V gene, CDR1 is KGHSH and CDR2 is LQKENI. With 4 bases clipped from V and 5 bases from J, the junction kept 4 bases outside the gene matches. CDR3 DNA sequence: TGTGCCAGCTCACAGGGGGCAGTTACTGAAGCTTTCTTT. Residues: CASSQGAVTEAFF. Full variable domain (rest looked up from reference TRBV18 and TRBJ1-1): NAGVMQNPRHLVRRRGQEARLRCSPMKGHSHVYWYRQLPEEGLKFMVYLQKENIIDESGMPKERFSAEFPKEGPSILRIQQVVRGDSAAYFCASSQGAVTEAFFGQGTRLTVV.

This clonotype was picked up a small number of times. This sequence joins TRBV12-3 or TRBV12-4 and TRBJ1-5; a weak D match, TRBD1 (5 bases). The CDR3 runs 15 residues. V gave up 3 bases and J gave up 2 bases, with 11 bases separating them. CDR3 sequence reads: CASSLRRGRNQPQHF. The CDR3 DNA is TGTGCCAGCAGTTTGAGAAGGGGACGCAATCAGCCCCAGCATTTT.

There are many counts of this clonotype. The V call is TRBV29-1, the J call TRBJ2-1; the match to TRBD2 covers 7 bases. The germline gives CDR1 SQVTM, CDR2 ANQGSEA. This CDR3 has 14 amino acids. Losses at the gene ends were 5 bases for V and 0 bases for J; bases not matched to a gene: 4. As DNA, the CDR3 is TGCAGCGTTCCCTCGGGGGGCTCCTACAATGAGCAGTTCTTC. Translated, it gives CSVPSGGSYNEQFF.